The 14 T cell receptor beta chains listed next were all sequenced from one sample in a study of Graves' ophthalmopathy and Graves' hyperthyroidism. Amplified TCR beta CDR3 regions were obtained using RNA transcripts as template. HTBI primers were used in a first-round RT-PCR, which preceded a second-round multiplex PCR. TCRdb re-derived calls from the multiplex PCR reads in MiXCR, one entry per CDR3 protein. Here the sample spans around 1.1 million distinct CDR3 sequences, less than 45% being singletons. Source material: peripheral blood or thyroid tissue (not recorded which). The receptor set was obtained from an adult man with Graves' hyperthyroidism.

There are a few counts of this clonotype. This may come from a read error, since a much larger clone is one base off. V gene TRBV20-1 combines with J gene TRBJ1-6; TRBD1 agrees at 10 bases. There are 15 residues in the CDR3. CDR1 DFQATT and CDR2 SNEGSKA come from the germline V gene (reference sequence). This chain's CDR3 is CSAGEGTGVNSPLHF. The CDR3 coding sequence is TGCAGTGCTGGAGAAGGGACAGGGGTTAATTCACCCCTCCACTTT.

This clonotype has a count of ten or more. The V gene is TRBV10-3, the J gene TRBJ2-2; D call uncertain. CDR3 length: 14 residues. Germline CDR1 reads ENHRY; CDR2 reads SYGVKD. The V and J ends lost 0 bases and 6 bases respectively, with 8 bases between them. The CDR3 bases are TGTGCCATCAGTGAGTCTGCAGGATCCGGGGAGCTGTTTTTT. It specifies CAISESAGSGELFF.

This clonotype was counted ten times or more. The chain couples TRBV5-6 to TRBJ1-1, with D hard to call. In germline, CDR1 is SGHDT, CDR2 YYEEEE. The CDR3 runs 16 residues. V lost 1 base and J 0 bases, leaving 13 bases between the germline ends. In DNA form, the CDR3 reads TGTGCCAGCAGCTTGTTAAGTGTGATGATGAACACTGAAGCTTTCTTT. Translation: CASSLLSVMMNTEAFF.

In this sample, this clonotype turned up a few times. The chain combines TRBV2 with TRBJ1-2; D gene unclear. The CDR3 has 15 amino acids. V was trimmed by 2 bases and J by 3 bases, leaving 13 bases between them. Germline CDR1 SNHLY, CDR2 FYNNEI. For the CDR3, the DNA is TGTGCCAGCAGTGAAAGGCCAGGAGGGCACTATGGCTACACCTTC. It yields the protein CASSERPGGHYGYTF. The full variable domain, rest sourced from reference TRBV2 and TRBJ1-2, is EPEVTQTPSHQVTQMGQEVILRCVPISNHLYFYWYRQILGQKVEFLVSFYNNEISEKSEIFDDQFSVERPDGSNFTLKIRSTKLEDSAMYFCASSERPGGHYGYTFGSGTRLTVV.

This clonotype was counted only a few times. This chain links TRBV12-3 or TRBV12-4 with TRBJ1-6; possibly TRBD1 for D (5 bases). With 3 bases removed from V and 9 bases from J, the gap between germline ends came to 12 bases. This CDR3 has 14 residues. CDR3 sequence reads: CASSFAGRSSPLHF. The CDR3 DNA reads TGTGCCAGCAGTTTCGCAGGGCGATCTTCACCCCTCCACTTT.

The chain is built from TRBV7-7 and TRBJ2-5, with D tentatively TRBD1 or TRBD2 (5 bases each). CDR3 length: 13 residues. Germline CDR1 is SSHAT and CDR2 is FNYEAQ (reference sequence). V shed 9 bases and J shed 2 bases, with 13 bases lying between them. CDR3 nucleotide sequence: TGTGCCAGAGCTGGGACGGGACAAGAGACCCAGTACTTC. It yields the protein CARAGTGQETQYF.

The CDR3 loop is CAGKAGNSPLHF. The CDR3 DNA sequence: TGTGCCGGAAAAGCCGGAAATTCACCCCTCCACTTT. The rearrangement links TRBV2 to TRBJ1-6; D uncertain. Per the germline V gene, CDR1 is SNHLY and CDR2 is FYNNEI. V was trimmed by 11 bases and J by 7 bases, leaving 12 bases between them. There are 12 residues in the CDR3.

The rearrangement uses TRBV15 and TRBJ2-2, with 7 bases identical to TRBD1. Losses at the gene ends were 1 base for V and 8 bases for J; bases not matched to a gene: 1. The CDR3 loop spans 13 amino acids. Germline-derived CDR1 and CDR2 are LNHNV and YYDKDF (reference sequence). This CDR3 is CATSRVGQGELFF. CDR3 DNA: TGTGCCACCAGCAGAGTGGGACAGGGGGAGCTGTTTTTT.

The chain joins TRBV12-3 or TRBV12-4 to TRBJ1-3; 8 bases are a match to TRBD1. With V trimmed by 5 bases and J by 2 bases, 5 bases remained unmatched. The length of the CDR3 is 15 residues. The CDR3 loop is CASSVQGDAGNTIYF. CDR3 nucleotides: TGTGCCAGCAGTGTACAGGGGGATGCTGGAAACACCATATATTTT.

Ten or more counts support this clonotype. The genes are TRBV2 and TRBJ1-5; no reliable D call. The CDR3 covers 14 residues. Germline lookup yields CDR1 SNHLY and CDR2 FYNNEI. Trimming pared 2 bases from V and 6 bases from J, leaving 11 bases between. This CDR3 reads CASSERSHSQPQHF. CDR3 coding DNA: TGTGCCAGCAGTGAAAGGTCCCATAGTCAGCCCCAGCATTTT. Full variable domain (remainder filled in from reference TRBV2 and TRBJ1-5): EPEVTQTPSHQVTQMGQEVILRCVPISNHLYFYWYRQILGQKVEFLVSFYNNEISEKSEIFDDQFSVERPDGSNFTLKIRSTKLEDSAMYFCASSERSHSQPQHFGDGTRLSIL.

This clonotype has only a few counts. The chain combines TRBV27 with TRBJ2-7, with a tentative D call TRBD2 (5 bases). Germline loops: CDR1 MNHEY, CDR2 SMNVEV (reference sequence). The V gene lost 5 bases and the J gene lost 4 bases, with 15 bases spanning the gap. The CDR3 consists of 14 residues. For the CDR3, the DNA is TGTGCCAGCAGTGTCCGGGGAACTGGGTACGAGCAGTACTTC. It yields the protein CASSVRGTGYEQYF.

As DNA, the CDR3 is TGTGCCAGCAGACCCACCAGGGGAGGGTCCCTGGAGACCCAGTACTTC. Translating gives CASRPTRGGSLETQYF. The J gene is TRBJ2-5, the V gene TRBV12-3 or TRBV12-4; D is perhaps TRBD2 (7 bases). CDR3 length equals 16 residues. The ends were cut back, 6 bases at V and 5 bases at J, with 22 bases in the middle.

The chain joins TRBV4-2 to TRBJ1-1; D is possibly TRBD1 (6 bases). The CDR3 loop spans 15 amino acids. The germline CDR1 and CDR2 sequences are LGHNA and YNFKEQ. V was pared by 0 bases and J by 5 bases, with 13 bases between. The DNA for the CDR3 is TGTGCCAGCAGCCAAGAGGATAAAGGGGGAACTGAAGCTTTCTTT. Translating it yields CASSQEDKGGTEAFF.

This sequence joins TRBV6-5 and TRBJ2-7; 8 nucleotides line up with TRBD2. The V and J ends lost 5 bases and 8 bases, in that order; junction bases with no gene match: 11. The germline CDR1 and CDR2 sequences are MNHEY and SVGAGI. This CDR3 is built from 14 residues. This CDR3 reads CASSTGRLAYQQYF. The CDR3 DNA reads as TGTGCCAGCAGTACCGGCCGACTAGCGTACCAGCAGTACTTC.